This is a list of T cell receptor beta chains from one sample in a study of blood T cells in healthy people across ages. TCRdb independently ran MiXCR on the 5' RACE reads; one entry per CDR3 protein. The data show about 1.5 million distinct CDR3 sequences, less than 45% seen once. Input material: blood. Receptors originate from a woman younger than 30 in good health. Each CDR3 is given with its conserved first and last residue. Each record gives: J gene, V gene, clone size, D gene, CDR3 DNA, CDR3 protein. A D gene is named only where the DNA matches it firmly. Only some rows state a clone size, as once, few, many or a class for expanded clones.

TRBJ2-3,TRBV5-6,few,.,TGTGCCAGCAGCACGACGGTGGTTACCTCAACAGATACGCAGTATTTT,CASSTTVVTSTDTQYF
TRBJ1-5,TRBV5-1,.,.,TGCGCCAGCAGCTTGGGAACGGGGGCTCATCAGCCCCAGCATTTT,CASSLGTGAHQPQHF
TRBJ2-2,TRBV7-9,.,TRBD2,TGTGCCAGCAGCATCGGACTAGCGGGGGTCAACACCGGGGAGCTGTTTTTT,CASSIGLAGVNTGELFF
TRBJ2-1,TRBV29-1,few,TRBD1,TGCAGCGTTGGGCCCAGGACAGGGGTCTATGAGCAGTTCTTC,CSVGPRTGVYEQFF
TRBJ1-1,TRBV20-1,few,TRBD1,TGCAGTGCTCCAGGCGACAGGGTTACTGAAGCTTTCTTT,CSAPGDRVTEAFF
TRBJ2-3,TRBV11-2,few,.,TGTGCCAGCAGCTTAGGGTCAGGACTTAGCACAGATACGCAGTATTTT,CASSLGSGLSTDTQYF
TRBJ1-6,TRBV7-9,.,TRBD1,TGTGCCAGCAGCCCTGGGGACAGGCCAAGCTCCTATAATTCACCCCTCCACTTT,CASSPGDRPSSYNSPLHF
TRBJ2-1,TRBV7-9,.,TRBD2,TGTGCCAGCAGCAGACCGACTAGCCGTGAGCAGTTCTTC,CASSRPTSREQFF
TRBJ1-5,TRBV29-1,few,.,TGCAGCGTTGGACACCGTAGCAATCAGCCCCAGCATTTT,CSVGHRSNQPQHF
TRBJ2-3,TRBV27,.,.,TGTGCCAGCAGAGACCTAGGCGGGCAAAGCACAGATACGCAGTATTTT,CASRDLGGQSTDTQYF
TRBJ2-1,TRBV7-2,.,TRBD2,TGTGCCAGCAGCTTAGCCCCGGGGACTAGCGGAGAGCAGTTCTTC,CASSLAPGTSGEQFF
TRBJ2-7,TRBV7-2,.,.,TGTGCCAGCAGCTTAGTGACGGGAAGGTATGAGCAGTACTTC,CASSLVTGRYEQYF
TRBJ1-4,TRBV27,.,.,TGTGCCAGCACCCTAAAGGAAAAACTGTTTTTT,CASTLKEKLFF
TRBJ1-5,TRBV20-1,.,.,TGCAGTGCTAGAGATAGGCGGATCAATCAGCCCCAGCATTTT,CSARDRRINQPQHF
TRBJ1-2,TRBV6-2/TRBV6-3,few,.,TGTGCCAGCAGCTCTGGGACGGAATCGGACACCTTC,CASSSGTESDTF
TRBJ1-5,TRBV7-2,few,.,TGTGCCAGCAGCTTTTGGGGGACCGGCAATCAGCCCCAGCATTTT,CASSFWGTGNQPQHF
TRBJ2-6,TRBV6-1,.,.,TGTGCCAGCCCAGGGGCCAACACGCCTGGGGCCAACGTCCTGACTTTC,CASPGANTPGANVLTF
TRBJ2-7,TRBV20-1,.,.,TGCAGTGCTGTCTCCGGGATCCCCTACGAGCAGTACTTC,CSAVSGIPYEQYF
TRBJ1-5,TRBV12-3/TRBV12-4,few,TRBD1,TGTGCCAGCAGTTTCGGACAGGGGGCAAGTCAGCCCCAGCATTTT,CASSFGQGASQPQHF
TRBJ2-1,TRBV6-5,.,.,TGTGCCAGCAGTTACTCGAGGGCCGCTAGCGATGAGCAGTTCTTC,CASSYSRAASDEQFF
TRBJ2-7,TRBV10-3,.,TRBD1,TGTGCCATCAGCGGGGGACAGGGCCCTTACGAGCAGTACTTC,CAISGGQGPYEQYF
TRBJ1-4,TRBV18,few,TRBD1,TGTGCCAGCTCACCCCGGGACAGGGGGGAAAAACTGTTTTTT,CASSPRDRGEKLFF